These 14 T cell receptor beta chains were all obtained from the same sample, sequenced in a study of T-cell memory formation after mild COVID-19 (dated by TCRdb to the early 2020s). The library was made by 5' RACE. Sequenced on an Illumina NovaSeq 6000. TCRdb handled the public reads itself, with Q25 trimming in fastp and clone calling in MiXCR, and kept productive beta chains. Merged by CDR3 protein, the rows form single entries marked with the most common genes and DNA. This sample lists just under 350,000 distinct CDR3 sequences; under 15% were detected once. The ten top clones hold 20% to 25% of the sample. Input material: PBMCs or a T cell subset sorted from them (not recorded which). The receptors come from a man between 18 and 35 years old who had mild COVID-19 (a few samples of this study predate the infection). The sample titles of this study are shuffled in the database, so cell type and time point are left out; the donor was told from shared clones.

The V gene is TRBV7-6, the J gene TRBJ2-7, with a possible D match to TRBD2 (6 bases). Germline lookup yields CDR1 SGHVS and CDR2 FNYEAQ. The CDR3 totals 15 residues. The ends were cut back, 1 base at V and 4 bases at J, with 14 bases in the middle. The chain's CDR3 is CASSLGPGLKYEQYF. Written as DNA, the CDR3 is TGTGCCAGCAGCTTAGGACCGGGACTCAAATACGAGCAGTACTTC.

V gene TRBV9 combines with J gene TRBJ2-5; D is undetermined. Deletions cut 3 bases from V and 7 bases from J, with 13 bases between. In germline, CDR1 is SGDLS, CDR2 YYNGEE. The CDR3 length is 13 residues. CDR3 sequence (DNA): TGTGCCAGCAGCGGTGACCCCCGGGCGACCCAGTACTTC. Amino acids: CASSGDPRATQYF.

The chain is built from TRBV28 and TRBJ2-6; 8 bases agree with TRBD1. V lost 5 bases, J lost 0 bases, and 6 bases stayed unmatched. The CDR3 extends over 17 amino acids. Germline V CDR1 and CDR2: MDHEN, SYDVKM. The CDR3 DNA is TGTGCCAGCAGTGCCGGGACAGGCCTCTCTGGGGCCAACGTCCTGACTTTC. This encodes CASSAGTGLSGANVLTF. Supplemented by reference TRBV28 and TRBJ2-6, the full variable domain reads DVKVTQSSRYLVKRTGEKVFLECVQDMDHENMFWYRQDPGLGLRLIYFSYDVKMKEKGDIPEGYSVSREKKERFSLILESASTNQTSMYLCASSAGTGLSGANVLTFGAGSRLTVL.

The genes are TRBV27 and TRBJ1-2; D might be TRBD1 (5 bases). The germline V and J ends were trimmed by 6 bases and 6 bases, with 14 bases remaining between them. The germline gives CDR1 MNHEY, CDR2 SMNVEV (reference sequence). CDR3 length: 13 residues. The CDR3 DNA follows: TGTGCCAGCAGCCGGGACCTACGGCATGGCTACACCTTC. This translates into CASSRDLRHGYTF.

V gene TRBV12-3 or TRBV12-4 combines with J gene TRBJ1-1; D gene uncertain. The CDR3 totals 13 residues. V was shortened by 3 bases and J by 0 bases, with 5 bases between the two germline ends. CDR3 nucleotide sequence: TGTGCCAGCAGTTTTCAAGTGAACACTGAAGCTTTCTTT. It specifies CASSFQVNTEAFF.

This chain connects TRBV14 to TRBJ1-5; D gene uncertain. The CDR3 is made up of 13 amino acids. Between the trimmed V and J ends, which lost 0 bases and 11 bases, there was a span of 11 bases. Germline CDR1 SGHDN, CDR2 FVKESK. CDR3 amino acids: CASSQEMWSAQHF. For the CDR3, the DNA is TGTGCCAGCAGCCAAGAAATGTGGTCGGCCCAGCATTTT.

This chain uses TRBV4-1 with TRBJ2-2; maybe TRBD1 (5 bases). The CDR3 consists of 12 residues. Germline V lookup: CDR1 MGHRA, CDR2 YSYEKL. Trimming shortened V by 0 bases and J by 12 bases, and 8 bases separated the two germline ends. The CDR3 bases are TGCGCCAGCAGCCAAGAGTCAGGGCAGCTGTTTTTT. Its protein is CASSQESGQLFF.

In this sample, this clonotype turned up a few times. V gene TRBV29-1 combines with J gene TRBJ1-1; maybe TRBD1 (6 bases). There are 12 residues in the CDR3. CDR1 and CDR2 (germline): SQVTM, ANQGSEA. V was trimmed by 7 bases and J by 4 bases, leaving 13 bases between them. The CDR3 nucleotides are TGCAGCGCCACGGCCAGGGGCACTGAAGCTTTCTTT. Protein product: CSATARGTEAFF.

This clonotype was seen a handful of times. The gene calls are TRBV3-1 and TRBJ1-3; the D is unclear. Germline V gene lookup returns CDR1 LGHDT and CDR2 YNNKEL (reference sequence). The V gene lost 3 bases and the J gene lost 4 bases, with 7 bases spanning the gap. This CDR3 has 13 amino acids. Here the CDR3 DNA reads TGTGCCAGCAGCCAGGCCGCGGGAAACACCATATATTTT. It codes for CASSQAAGNTIYF.

This clonotype was seen a few times. The gene calls are TRBV7-8 and TRBJ1-5, with D uncertain. This CDR3 comprises 15 residues. Germline-derived CDR1 and CDR2 are SGHVS and FQNEAQ. V shed 1 base and J shed 6 bases, with 13 bases lying between them. The CDR3 sequence: CASSLGVGASQPQHF. Written as DNA, the CDR3 is TGTGCCAGCAGCTTAGGTGTCGGAGCGAGTCAGCCCCAGCATTTT.

This clonotype was seen many times. The rearrangement joins TRBV10-1 to TRBJ2-1; 9 bases match TRBD1. The germline CDR1 and CDR2 sequences are WNHNN and SYGVQD (reference sequence). This CDR3 has 13 amino acids. The junction had 5 bases not matched to a gene; V was cut back by 6 bases and J by 8 bases. CDR3 nucleotides: TGCGCCAGCAGGGGACAGGGTGACCATGAGCAGTTCTTC. Encoded protein: CASRGQGDHEQFF.

This clonotype was detected a few times. The J gene is TRBJ1-4, the V gene TRBV12-3 or TRBV12-4, with D possibly being TRBD1 (6 bases). The length of the CDR3 is 14 residues. V was cut by 6 bases and J by 6 bases, with 14 bases left in between. The CDR3 DNA sequence: TGTGCCAGCAGCACCTGGGGGGCCGATGAAAAACTGTTTTTT. Its translation is CASSTWGADEKLFF.

This clonotype has at least ten counts. V gene TRBV7-9 combines with J gene TRBJ2-3; 7 bases line up with TRBD2. CDR3 length equals 16 residues. V lost 5 bases to trimming and J lost 2 bases; unmatched junction nucleotides: 10. Germline V gene sequence: CDR1 SEHNR, CDR2 FQNEAQ (reference sequence). CDR3 sequence: CASSPLGRGTTDTQYF. DNA for the CDR3: TGTGCCAGCAGCCCCCTGGGGCGGGGGACCACAGATACGCAGTATTTT.

This clonotype was detected a few times. The gene calls are TRBV15 and TRBJ2-1; no reliable D call. The CDR3 length is 14 residues. V was trimmed by 0 bases and J by 6 bases, leaving 9 bases between them. Germline V gives CDR1 LNHNV, CDR2 YYDKDF (reference sequence). The CDR3 nucleotides are TGTGCCACCAGCAGAGATCCAATGAGCAATGAGCAGTTCTTC. Its translation: CATSRDPMSNEQFF.